The sequence of this T cell receptor (beta chain) was determined in a study of response to subunit inactivated influenza vaccine. Study results and caveats: Authors proposed each seasonal influenza vaccination draws in few new T cells.

Deletions cut 4 bases from V and 1 base from J, with 7 bases between. Germline CDR1 is SGHRS and CDR2 is YFSETQ. This CDR3 region has 13 residues. This clonotype came up a few times. The antigen is unknown. TCRdb itself ran the RT-PCR reads through MiXCR, one entry per CDR3 protein. The data contain approximately 250,000 distinct CDR3 sequences, over 9% of them singletons. The TCR comes from a man aged 45-65 years who received an inactivated influenza vaccine. The input for sequencing was non-naive T cells sorted from PBMCs, taken approximately 15 days before vaccination. The chain has TRBV5-1 and TRBJ2-3; no reliable D call. DNA for the CDR3: TGCGCCAGCAGCGCGCTAGGCACAGATACGCAGTATTTT. This gives the protein CASSALGTDTQYF. Drawing the rest from reference TRBV5-1 and TRBJ2-3, the complete variable domain is KAGVTQTPRYLIKTRGQQVTLSCSPISGHRSVSWYQQTPGQGLQFLFEYFSETQRNKGNFPGRFSGRQFSNSRSEMNVSTLELGDSALYLCASSALGTDTQYFGPGTRLTVL.